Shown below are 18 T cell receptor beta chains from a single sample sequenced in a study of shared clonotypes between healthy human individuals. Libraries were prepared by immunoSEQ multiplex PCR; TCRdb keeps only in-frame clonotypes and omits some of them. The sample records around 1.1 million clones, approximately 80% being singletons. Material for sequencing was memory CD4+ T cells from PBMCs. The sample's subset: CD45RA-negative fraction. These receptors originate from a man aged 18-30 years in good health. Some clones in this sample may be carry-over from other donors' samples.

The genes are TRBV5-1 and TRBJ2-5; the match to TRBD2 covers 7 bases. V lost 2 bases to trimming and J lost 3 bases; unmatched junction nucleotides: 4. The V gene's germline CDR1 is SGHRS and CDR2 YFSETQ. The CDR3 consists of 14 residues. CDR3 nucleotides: TGCGCCAGCAGCTTTGGCGGGAGCGAAGAGACCCAGTACTTC. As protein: CASSFGGSEETQYF.

DNA for the CDR3: TGTGCCAGCAGCTTTAAGGGACAGAAAAAGGACTATGGCTACACCTTC. Translation: CASSFKGQKKDYGYTF. This chain connects TRBV5-4 to TRBJ1-2; 7 bases map to TRBD1. J gave up 3 bases and V 2 bases, and 10 bases lay outside the gene matches. The germline gives CDR1 SGHNT, CDR2 YYREEE (reference sequence). CDR3 length equals 16 residues.

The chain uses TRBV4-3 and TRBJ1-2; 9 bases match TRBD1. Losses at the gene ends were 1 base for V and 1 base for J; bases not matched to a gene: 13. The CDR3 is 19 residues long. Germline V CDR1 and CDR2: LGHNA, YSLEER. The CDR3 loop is CASSQGFRDRAIRNYGYTF. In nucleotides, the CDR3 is TGCGCCAGCAGCCAAGGATTCCGGGACAGGGCCATTCGTAACTATGGCTACACCTTC.

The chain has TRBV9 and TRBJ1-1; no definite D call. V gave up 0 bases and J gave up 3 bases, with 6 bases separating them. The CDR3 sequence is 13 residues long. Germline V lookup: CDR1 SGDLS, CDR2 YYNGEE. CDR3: CASSVASDTEAFF. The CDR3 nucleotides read TGTGCCAGCAGCGTAGCTTCGGACACTGAAGCTTTCTTT.

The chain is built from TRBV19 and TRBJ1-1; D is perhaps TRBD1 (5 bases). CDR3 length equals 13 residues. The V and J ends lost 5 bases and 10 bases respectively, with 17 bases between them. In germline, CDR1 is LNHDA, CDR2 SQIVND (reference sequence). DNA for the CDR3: TGTGCCAGTAGTTCGCGGGACTTAACTCGAGCTTTCTTT. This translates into CASSSRDLTRAFF.

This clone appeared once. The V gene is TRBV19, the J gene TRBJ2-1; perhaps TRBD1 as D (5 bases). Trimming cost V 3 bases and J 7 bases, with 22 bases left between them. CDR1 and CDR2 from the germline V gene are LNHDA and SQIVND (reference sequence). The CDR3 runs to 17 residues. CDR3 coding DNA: TGTGCCAGTAGTATCCGGCACCAGGGTCAGATTTGGAATGAGCAGTTCTTC. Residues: CASSIRHQGQIWNEQFF.

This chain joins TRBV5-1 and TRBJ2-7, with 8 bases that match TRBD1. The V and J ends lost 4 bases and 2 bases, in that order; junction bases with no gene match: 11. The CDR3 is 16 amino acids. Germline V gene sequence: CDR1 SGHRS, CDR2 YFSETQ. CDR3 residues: CASSRGQVMSPYEQYF. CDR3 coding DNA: TGCGCCAGCAGCCGGGGACAGGTGATGAGTCCCTACGAGCAGTACTTC.

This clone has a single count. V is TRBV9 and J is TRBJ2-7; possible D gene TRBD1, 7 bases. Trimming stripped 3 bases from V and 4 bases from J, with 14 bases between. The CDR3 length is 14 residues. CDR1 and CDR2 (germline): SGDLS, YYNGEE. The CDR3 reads CASSAGPGGYEQYF. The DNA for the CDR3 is TGTGCCAGCAGCGCCGGGCCAGGGGGGTACGAGCAGTACTTC.

CDR3 amino acids: CASSSRTSGVIYYNEQFF. The CDR3 DNA sequence: TGTGCCAGCAGCTCCCGGACTAGCGGAGTGATATACTACAATGAGCAGTTCTTC. The gene calls are TRBV7-8 and TRBJ2-1; 10 bases fit TRBD2. The CDR3 extends over 18 amino acids. Germline CDR1 reads SGHVS; CDR2 reads FQNEAQ. Germline trimming cut 4 bases from V and 3 bases from J; bases unmatched to any gene: 12.

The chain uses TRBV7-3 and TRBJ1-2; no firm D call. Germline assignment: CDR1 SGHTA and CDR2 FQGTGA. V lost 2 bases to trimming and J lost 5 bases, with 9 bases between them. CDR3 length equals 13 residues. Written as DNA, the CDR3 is TGTGCCAGCAGCTTAGACGGGCAGTATGGCTACACCTTC. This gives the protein CASSLDGQYGYTF.

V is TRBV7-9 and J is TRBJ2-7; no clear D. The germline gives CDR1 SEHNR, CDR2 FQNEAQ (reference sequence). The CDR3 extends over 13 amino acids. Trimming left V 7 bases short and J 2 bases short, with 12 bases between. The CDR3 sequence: CASTRSGTYEQYF. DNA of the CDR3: TGTGCCAGCACCCGTTCTGGCACCTACGAGCAGTACTTC.

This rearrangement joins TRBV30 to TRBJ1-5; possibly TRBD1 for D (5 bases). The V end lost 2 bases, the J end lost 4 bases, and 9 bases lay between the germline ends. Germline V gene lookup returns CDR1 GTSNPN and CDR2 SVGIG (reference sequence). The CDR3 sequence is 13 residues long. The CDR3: CAWSPNRNQPQHF. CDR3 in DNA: TGTGCCTGGAGTCCAAACAGGAATCAGCCCCAGCATTTT.

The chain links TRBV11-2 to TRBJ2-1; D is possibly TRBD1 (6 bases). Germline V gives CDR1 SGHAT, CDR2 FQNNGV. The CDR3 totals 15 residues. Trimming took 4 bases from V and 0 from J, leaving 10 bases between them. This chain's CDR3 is CASSSRQDSYNEQFF. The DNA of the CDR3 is TGTGCCAGCAGCTCGCGACAGGACTCCTACAATGAGCAGTTCTTC.

The DNA for the CDR3 is TGTGCCAGCAGCTTACCTAGCGGGAGGGAGACCCAGTACTTC. This sequence encodes CASSLPSGRETQYF. The chain carries TRBV5-4 and TRBJ2-5; 11 nucleotides agree with TRBD2. Germline V lookup: CDR1 SGHNT, CDR2 YYREEE (reference sequence). Trimming cost V 2 bases and J 5 bases; bases outside gene matches: 2. This CDR3 region has 14 residues.

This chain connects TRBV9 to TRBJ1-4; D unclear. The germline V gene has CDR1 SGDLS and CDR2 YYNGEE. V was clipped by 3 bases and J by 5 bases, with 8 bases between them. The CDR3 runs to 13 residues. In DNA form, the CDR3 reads TGTGCCAGCAGCGCCCGAGTAAATGAAAAACTGTTTTTT. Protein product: CASSARVNEKLFF.

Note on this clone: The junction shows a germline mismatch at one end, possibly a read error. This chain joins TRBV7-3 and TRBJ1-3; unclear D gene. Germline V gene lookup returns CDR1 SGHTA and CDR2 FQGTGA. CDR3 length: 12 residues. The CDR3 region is CASSLGGDTIYF. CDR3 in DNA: TGTGCCAGCAGCTTAGGTGGAGACACCATATATTTT.

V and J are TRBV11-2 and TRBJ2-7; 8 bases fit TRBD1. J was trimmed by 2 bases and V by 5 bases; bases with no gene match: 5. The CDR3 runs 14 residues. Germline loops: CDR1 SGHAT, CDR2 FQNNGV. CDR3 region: CASSPRTGPYEQYF. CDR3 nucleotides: TGTGCCAGCAGCCCCCGGACAGGGCCCTACGAGCAGTACTTC.

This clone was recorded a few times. The CDR3 loop reads CASPPDIGVNTGELFF. In nucleotides, the CDR3 is TGTGCCAGCCCCCCTGACATAGGGGTCAACACCGGGGAGCTGTTTTTT. The chain couples TRBV18 to TRBJ2-2; D perhaps matches TRBD1 (5 bases). The CDR3 length is 16 residues. Germline-derived CDR1 and CDR2 are KGHSH and LQKENI. Trimming took off 8 bases at V and 2 bases at J, with 18 bases between the two ends.